Below, one TCR beta chain is given with its context. Its specificity is not known. Using immunoSEQ multiplex PCR, the repertoire was profiled, and TCRdb retains in-frame clones only, with some absent. This sample has about 31,000 clones; 82% occur once, and the top ten carry approximately 21%. The sample originates from a study of OX40 agonist ivuxolimab in advanced cancers. Study-level results: Clonal expansion among partial responders at 0.1-3.0 mg/kg ranked near the lowest.

Trimming removed 4 bases at V and 6 bases at J, with 15 bases between. Per germline, CDR1 LNHDA and CDR2 SQIVND (reference sequence). The CDR3 has 14 residues. This TCR was sampled from an adult with an advanced solid tumor such as melanoma, head and neck, liver or kidney cancer. Material: CD4+ or CD8+ T cells sorted from blood, obtained in a trial of the OX40 agonist ivuxolimab. The J gene is TRBJ1-2, the V gene TRBV19; D is perhaps TRBD1 (6 bases). This CDR3 reads CASSTGGGRHGYTF. DNA of the CDR3: TGTGCCAGTAGTACCGGCGGGGGGCGACATGGCTACACCTTC.